This TCR beta chain was captured in a study of cytomegalovirus exposure and HLA in healthy donors. Notes on the study in general: Prediction of most subjects' HLA-A and HLA-B alleles by TCR beta sequences was reportedly accurate.

Details on this clone: What it binds is unknown.

13 Jbeta primers and 60 Vbeta primers were used for the PCR. Profiled with immunoSEQ multiplex PCR; TCRdb holds only in-frame clones, not every one. The data hold a few hundred thousand clones, with roughly 80% observed a single time. Trimming at V came to 5 bases and at J to 0 bases, leaving 9 bases not matched to a gene. The CDR3 length is 16 residues. Per germline, CDR1 MDHEN and CDR2 SYDVKM. The chain has TRBV28 and TRBJ2-7; 8 bases are a match to TRBD2. Specimen: PBMCs. This receptor was identified in a man aged 35 to 55 in good health and CMV-seronegative. The CDR3 bases are TGTGCCAGCAGTCCGACGGCTAGCGGGTTCTCCTACGAGCAGTACTTC. This gives the protein CASSPTASGFSYEQYF.